This note documents a single T cell receptor beta chain sequence. Its antigen is unknown. The authors' processing: Out-of-frame sequences were removed, leaving around 2.2 million distinct TCRbeta sequences. Some clones are missing from TCRdb's copy, which holds only in-frame ones; the method was immunoSEQ multiplex PCR. V, J and clone size reflect that table, while D and trimming were determined from the DNA. The profile shows roughly 60,000 clones, 80% to 90% of them singletons. The sort gate was single viable CD3+CD4+CD8-CD45RO+ cells for memory CD4+ T cells. With 2 bases removed from V and 7 bases from J, the gap between germline ends came to 9 bases. This CDR3 region has 13 residues. Germline lookup yields CDR1 WSHSY and CDR2 SAAADI. These data are taken from a study of memory CD4+ T cells and cytomegalovirus serostatus. Study background: Donors were healthy Belgian adults, about ten CMV seropositive and approximately 23 seronegative. Study results and caveats: Of about 150 reported CMV TCRbeta sequences, roughly 67 were found in memory CD4+ repertoires.

The TCR sequence derives from an adult in good health and CMV-seronegative. This chain uses TRBV10-2 with TRBJ1-5; D is perhaps TRBD1 (5 bases). Sequencing used memory CD4+ T cells from blood. The CDR3 loop is CASSETRTQPQHF. Written as DNA, the CDR3 is TGCGCCAGCAGTGAGACCCGGACACAGCCCCAGCATTTT.